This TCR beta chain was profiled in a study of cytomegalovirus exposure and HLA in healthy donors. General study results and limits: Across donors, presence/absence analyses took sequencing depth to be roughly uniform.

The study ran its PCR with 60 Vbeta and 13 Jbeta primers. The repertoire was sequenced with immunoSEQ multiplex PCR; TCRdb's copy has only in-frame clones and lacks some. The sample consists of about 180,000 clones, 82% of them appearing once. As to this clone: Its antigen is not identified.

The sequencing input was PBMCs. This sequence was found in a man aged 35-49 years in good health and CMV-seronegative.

The CDR3 region has the DNA TGTGCCAGCAGCTCTCAGCAGGGGCGGGCTGAAGCTTTCTTT. Amino acids: CASSSQQGRAEAFF. V and J are TRBV5-4 and TRBJ1-1, with D maybe TRBD1 (6 bases). The germline V and J ends were trimmed by 3 bases and 6 bases, with 15 bases remaining between them. The length of the CDR3 is 14 residues. Per the germline V gene, CDR1 is SGHNT and CDR2 is YYREEE (reference sequence). Looking up the rest from reference TRBV5-4 and TRBJ1-1 gives the full variable domain: ETGVTQSPTHLIKTRGQQVTLRCSSQSGHNTVSWYQQALGQGPQFIFQYYREEENGRGNFPPRFSGLQFPNYSSELNVNALELDDSALYLCASSSQQGRAEAFFGQGTRLTVV.